These 18 T cell receptor beta chains originate from one sample sequenced in a study of shared clonotypes between healthy human individuals. Using immunoSEQ multiplex PCR, the repertoire was profiled, and TCRdb retains in-frame clones only, with some absent. In the table there are roughly 1 million clones, around 76% of which are singletons. Input material: memory CD4+ T cells sorted from blood. Subset noted: CD45RA-negative fraction. The source of these receptors is a man aged 18-30 years in good health.

A few counts support this clone. Within the sample, other DNA sequences also encode this same CDR3. The chain is built from TRBV6-6 and TRBJ2-7, with D perhaps TRBD1 or TRBD2 (5 bases each). This CDR3 is 13 amino acids long. V lost 2 bases and J lost 2, with 7 bases in between. Germline V lookup: CDR1 MNHNY, CDR2 SVGAGI (reference sequence). The CDR3, as DNA: TGTGCCAGCAGTTACGGGACCACCTACGAGCAGTACTTC. Translating gives CASSYGTTYEQYF.

The chain links TRBV5-1 to TRBJ2-1, with 9 bases lining up with TRBD1. This CDR3 has 16 amino acids. After removal of 0 bases from V and 4 bases from J, the junction contained 5 bases not matched to a gene. CDR1 SGHRS and CDR2 YFSETQ come from the germline V gene. CDR3 residues: CASSLVSGTGYNEQFF. CDR3 sequence (DNA): TGCGCCAGCAGCTTGGTATCGGGGACAGGGTACAATGAGCAGTTCTTC.

The J gene is TRBJ1-3, the V gene TRBV6-5; D is undetermined. CDR1 is MNHEY, CDR2 SVGAGI, per germline. With 6 bases removed from V and 4 bases from J, the gap between germline ends came to 16 bases. CDR3 size: 15 residues. The CDR3 bases are TGTGCCAGCAGGCGGTCGGGTTCGGGAGGAAACACCATATATTTT. Encoded protein: CASRRSGSGGNTIYF.

The chain has TRBV6-6 and TRBJ1-2, with 10 bases matching TRBD1. V trimming: 4 bases; J trimming: 7 bases; junction bases outside the gene matches: 9. CDR1 and CDR2 from the germline V gene are MNHNY and SVGAGI (reference sequence). The CDR3 has 15 amino acids. The CDR3 region is CASSSSRQGARGYTF. The DNA of the CDR3 is TGTGCCAGCAGTTCCTCTAGACAGGGGGCGCGTGGCTACACCTTC.

The V call is TRBV14, the J call TRBJ1-5; weak D call: TRBD1 (5 bases). The length of the CDR3 is 13 residues. Per germline, CDR1 SGHDN and CDR2 FVKESK. V was pared by 4 bases and J by 7 bases, with 11 bases between. The CDR3 region has the DNA TGTGCCAGCAGCCGGGCAGGGAGACAGCCCCAGCATTTT. Translated: CASSRAGRQPQHF.

The chain carries TRBV6-1 and TRBJ2-5, with 15 bases matching TRBD2. The J segment lost 7 bases and the V segment lost 7 bases, leaving 7 bases of the junction unmatched. The germline V gene encodes CDR1 MNHNS and CDR2 SASEGT. The length of the CDR3 is 15 residues. The CDR3 reads CASKGLAGGLGTQYF. The CDR3 nucleotides are TGTGCCAGCAAAGGACTAGCGGGGGGGCTAGGGACCCAGTACTTC.

This clone was recorded only once. The rearrangement links TRBV2 to TRBJ2-7, with D tentatively TRBD2 (5 bases). Germline assignment: CDR1 SNHLY and CDR2 FYNNEI. Trimming removed 11 bases at V and 5 bases at J, with 25 bases between. This CDR3 is built from 15 residues. The CDR3 here is CASHHEGQLLDEQYF. CDR3 DNA: TGTGCCTCGCATCATGAGGGCCAACTCCTGGACGAGCAGTACTTC.

There are a few counts of this clone. The V and J genes are TRBV19 and TRBJ1-5, with D maybe TRBD1 (5 bases). CDR1 and CDR2 from the germline V gene are LNHDA and SQIVND (reference sequence). The CDR3 is made up of 11 amino acids. The germline V and J ends were trimmed by 10 bases and 11 bases, with 15 bases remaining between them. CDR3 amino acids: CATTGVRAQHF. In nucleotides, the CDR3 is TGTGCCACCACTGGAGTCAGGGCCCAGCATTTT.

The rearrangement joins TRBV7-2 to TRBJ1-2, with D hard to call. Germline V gene sequence: CDR1 SGHTA, CDR2 FQGNSA. V was cut by 5 bases and J by 5 bases, with 15 bases left in between. The CDR3 is 14 amino acids. CDR3 coding DNA: TGTGCCAGCAGCGCAAGTAGGGAAAGATATGGCTACACCTTC. As protein: CASSASRERYGYTF.

This clone was picked up a small number of times. The J gene is TRBJ1-2, the V gene TRBV7-2; 7 bases are a match to TRBD1. CDR1 SGHTA and CDR2 FQGNSA come from the germline V gene. CDR3 size: 16 residues. Germline trimming cut 5 bases from V and 7 bases from J; bases unmatched to any gene: 16. The CDR3 DNA is TGTGCCAGCAGCCTAAGGAGACAGGGTGATAGTTCTGGCTACACCTTC. Encoded protein: CASSLRRQGDSSGYTF. Full variable domain (missing parts from reference TRBV7-2 and TRBJ1-2): GAGVSQSPSNKVTEKGKDVELRCDPISGHTALYWYRQSLGQGLEFLIYFQGNSAPDKSGLPSDRFSAERTGGSVSTLTIQRTQQEDSAVYLCASSLRRQGDSSGYTFGSGTRLTVV.

The gene calls are TRBV4-1 and TRBJ2-7; 8 positions agree with TRBD1. Per germline, CDR1 MGHRA and CDR2 YSYEKL. V lost 4 bases and J lost 5; bases outside the gene matches: 10. The CDR3 extends over 15 amino acids. The CDR3 nucleotides are TGCGCCAGCAGCCGCAGGGGACAGGCTGGGGACGAGCAGTACTTC. Its translation is CASSRRGQAGDEQYF.

Points on this clone: A read error may produce the germline difference seen at one junction end. The V and J genes are TRBV9 and TRBJ2-2, with 7 bases matching TRBD1. Germline values: CDR1 SGDLS, CDR2 YYNGEE. The CDR3 sequence is 14 residues long. This CDR3 is CASSGRGNTRELFF. In nucleotides, the CDR3 is TGTGCCAGCAGCGGCAGGGGGAACACCAGGGAGCTGTTTTTT.

The chain combines TRBV5-1 with TRBJ2-1; D call uncertain. Germline V CDR1 and CDR2: SGHRS, YFSETQ. The CDR3 loop spans 15 amino acids. Trimming shortened V by 6 bases and J by 2 bases, and 15 bases separated the two germline ends. The CDR3 region is CASTDPIGAYNEQFF. The DNA for the CDR3 is TGCGCCAGCACAGACCCGATTGGCGCCTACAATGAGCAGTTCTTC.

This clone was detected once. The chain has TRBV10-3 and TRBJ2-5, with D possibly being TRBD1 or TRBD2 (5 bases each). Per germline, CDR1 ENHRY and CDR2 SYGVKD. Trimming pared 2 bases from V and 2 bases from J, leaving 9 bases between. The CDR3 consists of 14 residues. CDR3 sequence reads: CAISEEGRQETQYF. CDR3 DNA: TGTGCCATCAGTGAGGAGGGACGGCAAGAGACCCAGTACTTC.

This clone was counted once. V is TRBV7-9 and J is TRBJ1-2; D is ambiguous. This CDR3 spans 12 amino acids. Germline V gene sequence: CDR1 SEHNR, CDR2 FQNEAQ (reference sequence). The ends were cut back, 2 bases at V and 8 bases at J, with 9 bases in the middle. The CDR3 DNA reads as TGTGCCAGCAGCTTACTTGGAAGCGGCTACACCTTC. This encodes CASSLLGSGYTF. Full variable domain (remainder filled in from reference TRBV7-9 and TRBJ1-2): DTGVSQNPRHKITKRGQNVTFRCDPISEHNRLYWYRQTLGQGPEFLTYFQNEAQLEKSRLLSDRFSAERPKGSFSTLEIQRTEQGDSAMYLCASSLLGSGYTFGSGTRLTVV.

Notes on this clone: A much larger clone differs from this one at a single base, so this may be a read error. The same CDR3 also results from other DNA sequences found in this sample. The gene calls are TRBV18 and TRBJ1-5; tentative D call: TRBD1 (5 bases). The CDR3 contains 14 residues. Looked up from germline, CDR1 is KGHSH and CDR2 is LQKENI. V was pared by 4 bases and J by 7 bases, with 14 bases between. The CDR3 is CASSLDGGGQPQHF. The DNA for the CDR3 is TGTGCCAGCTCACTGGACGGGGGAGGACAGCCCCAGCATTTT.

J is TRBJ2-5 and V is TRBV2; TRBD2 matches 12 bases. CDR1 is SNHLY and CDR2 is FYNNEI in the germline V gene. CDR3 length: 15 residues. The V gene end was trimmed by 6 bases and the J gene end by 3 bases; junction bases not matched to a gene: 5. The CDR3 DNA reads TGTGCCAGCAGCTACGGACTAGCGGGGAAAGAGACCCAGTACTTC. This translates into CASSYGLAGKETQYF.

The V and J genes are TRBV5-1 and TRBJ2-3; 9 bases line up with TRBD1. The germline gives CDR1 SGHRS, CDR2 YFSETQ. Germline trimming cut 5 bases from V and 8 bases from J; bases unmatched to any gene: 9. This CDR3 region has 14 residues. CDR3 DNA sequence: TGCGCCAGCAGTAGTCGACAGGGGGTTGGTACGCAGTATTTT. This encodes CASSSRQGVGTQYF.